Here is one T cell receptor (beta chain) with its context. The sample comes from a study of shared clonotypes between healthy human individuals. Repertoires were generated with immunoSEQ multiplex PCR, while TCRdb's copy carries only in-frame clones and drops some. The sample includes roughly 1.4 million clones, approximately 98.5% of them seen just once. CDR1 SGHTA and CDR2 FQGNSA come from the germline V gene. V was clipped by 2 bases and J by 6 bases; unmatched bases: 5. The CDR3 contains 14 residues. It was into CD45RA+ naive and CD45RA-negative memory subsets that the CD4+ cells were split. The sample was naive CD4+ T cells sorted from blood. Stated subset: CD45RA+ positively selected. The gene calls are TRBV7-2 and TRBJ2-7, with TRBD1 matching 9 bases. The TCR originated in a man between 25 and 39 years old in good health. This chain's CDR3 is CASSLRDRVGEQYF. The CDR3, as DNA: TGTGCCAGCAGCTTAAGGGACAGGGTAGGCGAGCAGTACTTC.